The sequence of this T cell receptor beta chain was determined in a study of shared clonotypes between healthy human individuals. Findings and limits, study-wide: Clonotypes not shared had lower generation probabilities than those common to all four donors.

Using immunoSEQ multiplex PCR, the repertoire was profiled, and TCRdb retains in-frame clones only, with some absent. The sample holds more than 550,000 clones; about 90% are singletons and the top ten take approximately 22%. This CDR3 spans 15 amino acids. The germline gives CDR1 SEHNR, CDR2 FQNEAQ (reference sequence). The ends lost 5 bases at V and 6 bases at J; junction bases unmatched: 6. With regard to this clone: Its matching antigen is unknown.

Positive CCR7 selection of CD45RO-negative cells yielded the naive CD8 cells, and terminally differentiated effector memory CD45RA+ cells were excluded. The V call is TRBV7-9, the J call TRBJ2-3, with 12 bases that match TRBD1. Sequences were obtained from naive CD8+ T cells sorted from blood. The sequence was obtained from a man aged 25-40 years in good health. CDR3 protein: CASSRRDRGHDTQYF. Here the CDR3 DNA reads TGTGCCAGCAGCCGCCGGGACAGGGGGCACGATACGCAGTATTTT.